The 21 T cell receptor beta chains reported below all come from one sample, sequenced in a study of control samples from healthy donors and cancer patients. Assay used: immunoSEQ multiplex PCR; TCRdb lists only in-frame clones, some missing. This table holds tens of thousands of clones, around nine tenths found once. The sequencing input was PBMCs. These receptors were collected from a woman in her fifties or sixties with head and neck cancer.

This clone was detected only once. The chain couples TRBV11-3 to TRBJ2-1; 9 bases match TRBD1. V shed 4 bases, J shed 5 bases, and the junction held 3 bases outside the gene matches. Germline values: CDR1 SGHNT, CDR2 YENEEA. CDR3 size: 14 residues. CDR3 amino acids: CASSSQGADNEQFF. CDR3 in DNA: TGTGCCAGCAGCTCACAGGGGGCGGACAATGAGCAGTTCTTC.

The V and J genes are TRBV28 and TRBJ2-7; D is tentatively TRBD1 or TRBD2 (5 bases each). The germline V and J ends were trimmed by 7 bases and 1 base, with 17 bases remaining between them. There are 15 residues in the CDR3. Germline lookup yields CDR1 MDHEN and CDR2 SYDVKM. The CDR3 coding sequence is TGTGCCAGCAAGAAAGGGGTGACGGGGTCCTACGAGCAGTACTTC. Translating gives CASKKGVTGSYEQYF.

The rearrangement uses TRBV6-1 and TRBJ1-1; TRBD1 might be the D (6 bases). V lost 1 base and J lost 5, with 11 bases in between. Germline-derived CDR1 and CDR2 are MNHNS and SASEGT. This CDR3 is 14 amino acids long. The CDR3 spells CASSEVRGETEAFF. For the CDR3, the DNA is TGTGCCAGCAGTGAAGTCAGGGGAGAAACTGAAGCTTTCTTT.

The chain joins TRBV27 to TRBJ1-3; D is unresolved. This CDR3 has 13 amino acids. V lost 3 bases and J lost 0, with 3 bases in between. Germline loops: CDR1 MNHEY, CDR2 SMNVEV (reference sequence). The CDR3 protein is CASSFSSGNTIYF. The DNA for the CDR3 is TGTGCCAGCAGTTTTTCCTCTGGAAACACCATATATTTT.

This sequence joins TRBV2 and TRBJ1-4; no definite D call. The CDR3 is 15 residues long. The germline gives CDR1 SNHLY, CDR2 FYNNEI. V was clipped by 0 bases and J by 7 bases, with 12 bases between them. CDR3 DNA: TGTGCCAGCAGTGAAGCGCTTCGGGGTGGTGAAAAACTGTTTTTT. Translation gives CASSEALRGGEKLFF.

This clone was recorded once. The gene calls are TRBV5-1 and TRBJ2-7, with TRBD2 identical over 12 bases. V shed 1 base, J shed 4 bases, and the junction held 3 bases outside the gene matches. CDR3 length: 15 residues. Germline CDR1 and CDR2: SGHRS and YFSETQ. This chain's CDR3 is CASSLMLAGGYEQYF. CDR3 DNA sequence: TGCGCCAGCAGCTTGATGCTAGCGGGAGGGTACGAGCAGTACTTC.

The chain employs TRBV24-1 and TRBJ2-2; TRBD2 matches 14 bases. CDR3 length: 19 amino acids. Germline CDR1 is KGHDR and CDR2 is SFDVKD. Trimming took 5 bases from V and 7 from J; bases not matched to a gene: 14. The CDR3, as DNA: TGTGCCACCAGTGGGGACCGCTGGACTAGCGGGAGGTCGGACGGGGAGCTGTTTTTT. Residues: CATSGDRWTSGRSDGELFF.

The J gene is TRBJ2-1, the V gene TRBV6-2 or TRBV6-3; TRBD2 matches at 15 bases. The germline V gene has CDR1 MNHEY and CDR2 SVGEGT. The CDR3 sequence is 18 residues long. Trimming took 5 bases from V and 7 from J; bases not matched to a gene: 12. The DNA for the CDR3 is TGTGCCAGCAGTCCAAGGACTAGCGGGAGGGCCGTTCCAAATGAGCAGTTCTTC. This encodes CASSPRTSGRAVPNEQFF.

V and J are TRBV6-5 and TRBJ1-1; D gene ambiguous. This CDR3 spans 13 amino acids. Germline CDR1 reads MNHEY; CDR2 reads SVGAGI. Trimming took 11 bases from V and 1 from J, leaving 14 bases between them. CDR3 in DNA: TGTGCCCTCTCTCCTATAGCGAACACTGAAGCTTTCTTT. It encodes CALSPIANTEAFF.

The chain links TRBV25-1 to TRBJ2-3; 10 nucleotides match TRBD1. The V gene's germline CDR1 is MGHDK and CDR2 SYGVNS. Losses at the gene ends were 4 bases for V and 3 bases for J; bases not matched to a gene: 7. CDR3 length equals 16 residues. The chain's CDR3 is CASSGDRGRGTDTQYF. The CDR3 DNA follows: TGTGCCAGCAGTGGAGACAGGGGGCGAGGTACAGATACGCAGTATTTT.

The CDR3 DNA is TGTGCCAGCAGCTTTGAGCGGGGGGCCTACGAGCAGTACTTC. Amino acids: CASSFERGAYEQYF. V usage is TRBV7-9 and J usage is TRBJ2-7, with 9 bases aligning to TRBD2. This CDR3 region has 14 residues. Germline trimming cut 3 bases from V and 2 bases from J; bases unmatched to any gene: 2. Germline V gene lookup returns CDR1 SEHNR and CDR2 FQNEAQ (reference sequence).

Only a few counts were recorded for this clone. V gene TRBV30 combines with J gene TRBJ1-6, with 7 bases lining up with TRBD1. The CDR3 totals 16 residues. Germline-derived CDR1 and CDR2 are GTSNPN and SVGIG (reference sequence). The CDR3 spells CATLVRGLFGNSPLHF. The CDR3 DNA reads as TGTGCGACACTTGTGAGGGGGCTTTTCGGCAATTCACCCCTCCACTTT.

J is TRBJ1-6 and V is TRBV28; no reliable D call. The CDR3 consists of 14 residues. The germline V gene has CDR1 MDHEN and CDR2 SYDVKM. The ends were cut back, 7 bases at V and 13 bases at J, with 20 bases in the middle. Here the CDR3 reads CASNWAGGSEPLHF. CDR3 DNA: TGTGCCAGCAACTGGGCAGGCGGGTCTGAGCCCCTCCACTTT.

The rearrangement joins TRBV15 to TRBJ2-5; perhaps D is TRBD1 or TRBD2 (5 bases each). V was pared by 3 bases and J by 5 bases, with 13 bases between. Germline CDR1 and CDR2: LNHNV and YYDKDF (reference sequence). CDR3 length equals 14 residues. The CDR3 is CATSRGPQRETQYF. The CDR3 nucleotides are TGTGCCACCAGCAGGGGACCCCAGCGGGAGACCCAGTACTTC. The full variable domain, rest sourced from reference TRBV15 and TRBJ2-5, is DAMVIQNPRYQVTQFGKPVTLSCSQTLNHNVMYWYQQKSSQAPKLLFHYYDKDFNNEADTPDNFQSRRPNTSFCFLDIRSPGLGDTAMYLCATSRGPQRETQYFGPGTRLLVL.

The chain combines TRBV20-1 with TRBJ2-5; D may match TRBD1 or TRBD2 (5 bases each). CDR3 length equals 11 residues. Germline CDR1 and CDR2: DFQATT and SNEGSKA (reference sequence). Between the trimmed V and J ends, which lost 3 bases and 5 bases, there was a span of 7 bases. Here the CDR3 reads CSASWGETQYF. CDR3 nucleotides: TGCAGTGCTAGCTGGGGGGAGACCCAGTACTTC.

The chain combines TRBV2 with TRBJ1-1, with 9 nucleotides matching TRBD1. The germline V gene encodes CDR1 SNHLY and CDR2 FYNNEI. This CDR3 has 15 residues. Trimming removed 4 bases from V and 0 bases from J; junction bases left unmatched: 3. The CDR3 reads CASSVTGGMNTEAFF. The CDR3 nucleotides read TGTGCCAGCAGTGTCACAGGGGGCATGAACACTGAAGCTTTCTTT. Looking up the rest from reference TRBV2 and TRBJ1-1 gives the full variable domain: EPEVTQTPSHQVTQMGQEVILRCVPISNHLYFYWYRQILGQKVEFLVSFYNNEISEKSEIFDDQFSVERPDGSNFTLKIRSTKLEDSAMYFCASSVTGGMNTEAFFGQGTRLTVV.

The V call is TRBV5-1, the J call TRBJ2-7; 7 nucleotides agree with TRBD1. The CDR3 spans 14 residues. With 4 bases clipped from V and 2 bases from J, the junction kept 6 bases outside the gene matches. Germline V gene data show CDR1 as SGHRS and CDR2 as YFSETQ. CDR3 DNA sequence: TGCGCCAGCAGCCTTCTAGGGGGCACCTACGAGCAGTACTTC. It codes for CASSLLGGTYEQYF.

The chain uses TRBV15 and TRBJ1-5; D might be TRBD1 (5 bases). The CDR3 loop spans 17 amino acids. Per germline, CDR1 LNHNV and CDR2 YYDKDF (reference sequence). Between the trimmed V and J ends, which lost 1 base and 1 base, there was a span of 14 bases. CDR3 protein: CATSRVGREESNQPQHF. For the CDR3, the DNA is TGTGCCACCAGCAGAGTGGGCAGGGAGGAGAGCAATCAGCCCCAGCATTTT.

The CDR3 region is CASSQNQWGTDEKLFF. CDR3 coding DNA: TGCGCCAGCAGCCAAAATCAGTGGGGGACAGACGAAAAACTGTTTTTT. The genes are TRBV4-1 and TRBJ1-4; 7 nucleotides match TRBD1. V trimming: 2 bases; J trimming: 8 bases; junction bases outside the gene matches: 11. The CDR3 loop spans 16 amino acids. CDR1 is MGHRA, CDR2 YSYEKL, per germline.

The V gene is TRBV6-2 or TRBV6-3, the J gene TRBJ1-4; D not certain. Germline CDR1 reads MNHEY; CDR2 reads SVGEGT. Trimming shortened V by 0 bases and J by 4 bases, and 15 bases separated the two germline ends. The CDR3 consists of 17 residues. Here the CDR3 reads CASSYSVAGLGNEKLFF. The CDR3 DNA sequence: TGTGCCAGCAGTTACTCGGTAGCCGGGTTGGGTAATGAAAAACTGTTTTTT.

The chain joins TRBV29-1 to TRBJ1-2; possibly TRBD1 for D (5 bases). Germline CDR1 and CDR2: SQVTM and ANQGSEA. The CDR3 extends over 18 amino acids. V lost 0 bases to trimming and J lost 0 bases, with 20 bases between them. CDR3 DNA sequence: TGCAGCGTTGAAGATCTTGCTTTTGGGGGAGACCCTAACTATGGCTACACCTTC. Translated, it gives CSVEDLAFGGDPNYGYTF.